Following are 26 T cell receptor beta chains from one sample sequenced in a study of T cells in Graves' hyperthyroidism and ophthalmopathy. TCR beta CDR3 region amplification was performed from RNA transcripts. Researchers ran a first-round RT-PCR on the TCR CDR3 using the HTBI primer set. TCRdb independently ran MiXCR on the multiplex PCR reads; one entry per CDR3 protein. The sample contains about half a million distinct CDR3 sequences, approximately 24% of which appear only once. Sequenced material: blood. The source of these receptors is a woman under 40 with Graves' ophthalmopathy.

The rearrangement links TRBV19 to TRBJ1-5, with D unresolved. V lost 3 bases and J 2 bases, leaving 23 bases between the germline ends. The CDR3 consists of 19 residues. Germline-derived CDR1 and CDR2 are LNHDA and SQIVND (reference sequence). The CDR3 sequence is CASSIRYGFVMVGNQPQHF. The CDR3 DNA follows: TGTGCCAGTAGTATTAGGTACGGTTTTGTAATGGTTGGCAATCAGCCCCAGCATTTT.

The rearrangement links TRBV28 to TRBJ2-7, with TRBD2 matching over 8 bases. The CDR3 length is 12 residues. V lost 3 bases and J lost 7; bases outside the gene matches: 2. Germline CDR1 and CDR2: MDHEN and SYDVKM. CDR3 protein: CASSFGRAEQYF. The CDR3 DNA reads as TGTGCCAGCAGTTTCGGGAGGGCGGAGCAGTACTTC.

This clonotype was observed at least ten times. The chain carries TRBV5-5 and TRBJ2-6; D is undetermined. Per the germline V gene, CDR1 is SGHKS and CDR2 is YYEKEE (reference sequence). The CDR3 runs 16 residues. V shed 0 bases and J shed 4 bases, with 11 bases lying between them. CDR3 region: CASSLGSARGANVLTF. CDR3 sequence (DNA): TGTGCCAGCAGCTTGGGTTCCGCGCGGGGGGCCAACGTCCTGACTTTC. The variable domain in full, completed from reference TRBV5-5 and TRBJ2-6, reads DAGVTQSPTHLIKTRGQQVTLRCSPISGHKSVSWYQQVLGQGPQFIFQYYEKEERGRGNFPDRFSARQFPNYSSELNVNALLLGDSALYLCASSLGSARGANVLTFGAGSRLTVL.

About this clonotype: Without the conserved terminal phenylalanine or tryptophan, this CDR3 likely stems from a read error. The chain joins TRBV6-1 to TRBJ1-5; 7 bases agree with TRBD1. This CDR3 has 16 amino acids. V lost 9 bases and J lost 0; bases outside the gene matches: 11. Germline V gene lookup returns CDR1 MNHNS and CDR2 SASEGT. The CDR3 protein is CARSTVDRDSNQPQHL. The CDR3 nucleotides are TGTGCCAGAAGCACTGTTGACAGGGATAGCAATCAGCCCCAGCATCTT.

This clonotype appeared many times. The chain recombines TRBV7-8 with TRBJ2-7; 9 positions agree with TRBD1. The J segment lost 1 base and the V segment lost 0 bases, leaving 1 base of the junction unmatched. The length of the CDR3 is 15 residues. From germline, CDR1 is SGHVS and CDR2 FQNEAQ. CDR3 sequence (DNA): TGTGCCAGCAGCTTAGCGGGACAGGGTTCCTACGAGCAGTACTTC. Encoded protein: CASSLAGQGSYEQYF.

This clonotype came up many times. The J gene is TRBJ1-1, the V gene TRBV5-1; no clear D gene. Deletions cut 3 bases from V and 3 bases from J, with 12 bases between. From germline, CDR1 is SGHRS and CDR2 YFSETQ. The CDR3 has 14 residues. Written as DNA, the CDR3 is TGCGCCAGCAGCTCGACCGGAGGTGACACTGAAGCTTTCTTT. Translated, it gives CASSSTGGDTEAFF.

At least ten counts were recorded for this clonotype. A read error may explain this, as a much larger clone is one base away. This rearrangement joins TRBV12-3 or TRBV12-4 to TRBJ1-1; D unclear. CDR3 length: 12 amino acids. CDR3 DNA: TGTGTAAGTGGTTCCATGAACACTGAAGCTCTCTTT. Translating it yields CVSGSMNTEALF.

The rearrangement joins TRBV6-4 to TRBJ2-6; D tentatively fits TRBD1 or TRBD2 (5 bases each). Trimming took off 0 bases at V and 8 bases at J, with 17 bases between the two ends. The CDR3 loop spans 17 amino acids. Germline values: CDR1 MRHNA, CDR2 SNTAGT. CDR3 bases: TGTGCCAGCAGTGACTCCCCAGGTCTGGGACGGTCCAACGTCCTGACTTTC. Protein product: CASSDSPGLGRSNVLTF.

At least ten counts were recorded for this clonotype. The rearrangement joins TRBV6-1 to TRBJ1-5; D is ambiguous. Germline values: CDR1 MNHNS, CDR2 SASEGT. CDR3 length: 13 residues. The germline V and J ends were trimmed by 3 bases and 5 bases, with 8 bases remaining between them. Here the CDR3 DNA reads TGTGCCAGCAGTGACTGGACTTATCAGCCCCAGCATTTT. This translates into CASSDWTYQPQHF.

This clonotype was seen ten or more times. This rearrangement joins TRBV28 to TRBJ1-1, with TRBD1 as a possible D gene (6 bases). V was shortened by 6 bases and J by 6 bases, with 14 bases between the two germline ends. Germline V gene sequence: CDR1 MDHEN, CDR2 SYDVKM. The CDR3 runs to 13 residues. CDR3 sequence (DNA): TGTGCCAGCAGCCTGGACCCAGGGGCTGAAGCTTTCTTT. This sequence encodes CASSLDPGAEAFF.

This clonotype has just a few counts. This CDR3 reads CASSDGSGGGETQYF. DNA of the CDR3: TGTGCCAGCAGTGACGGTAGCGGGGGGGGGGAGACCCAGTACTTC. The rearrangement uses TRBV2 and TRBJ2-5; 11 nucleotides align to TRBD2. This CDR3 comprises 15 residues. Germline CDR1 is SNHLY and CDR2 is FYNNEI. Trimming took 3 bases from V and 5 from J; bases not matched to a gene: 5. Looking up the rest from reference TRBV2 and TRBJ2-5 gives the full variable domain: EPEVTQTPSHQVTQMGQEVILRCVPISNHLYFYWYRQILGQKVEFLVSFYNNEISEKSEIFDDQFSVERPDGSNFTLKIRSTKLEDSAMYFCASSDGSGGGETQYFGPGTRLLVL.

V usage is TRBV6-1 and J usage is TRBJ1-1; no definite D call. CDR3 length: 12 amino acids. V shed 6 bases and J shed 4 bases, with 9 bases lying between them. The germline CDR1 and CDR2 sequences are MNHNS and SASEGT. This CDR3 reads CASRFMSTEAFF. CDR3 bases: TGTGCCAGCAGATTCATGAGCACTGAAGCTTTCTTT.

This clonotype came up a few times. The chain employs TRBV12-3 or TRBV12-4 and TRBJ2-2; 9 bases are shared with TRBD1. V lost 3 bases, J lost 4 bases, and 6 bases stayed unmatched. CDR3 length: 16 amino acids. CDR3 DNA sequence: TGTGCCAGCAGTTTCGGGACAGGGAGGGGCACCGGGGAGCTGTTTTTT. This codes for CASSFGTGRGTGELFF.

In this sample, this clonotype turned up many times. Here the CDR3 reads CATSDLQGPNTEAFF. The CDR3 nucleotides read TGTGCCACCAGTGATTTGCAAGGGCCTAACACTGAAGCTTTCTTT. V usage is TRBV24-1 and J usage is TRBJ1-1; D unresolved. V was pared by 0 bases and J by 2 bases, with 9 bases between. This CDR3 has 15 amino acids. Germline CDR1 and CDR2: KGHDR and SFDVKD.

A remark on this clonotype: A read error is likely, as this CDR3 ends without the conserved phenylalanine or tryptophan. The gene calls are TRBV9 and TRBJ1-1; D unclear. The CDR3 is made up of 13 amino acids. Germline V gene data show CDR1 as SGDLS and CDR2 as YYNGEE. V lost 4 bases, J lost 3 bases, and 10 bases lay in between. Written as DNA, the CDR3 is TGTGCCAGCAGCCCCCGGACCTACACTGAAGCTTTCTAT. Its protein product is CASSPRTYTEAFY.

This clonotype appeared many times. The chain has TRBV30 and TRBJ1-1; D gene uncertain. Trimming removed 3 bases at V and 2 bases at J, with 10 bases between. Germline V gene sequence: CDR1 GTSNPN, CDR2 SVGIG (reference sequence). The CDR3 has 13 residues. In nucleotides, the CDR3 is TGTGCCTGGAGGTCAGGTATTAACACTGAAGCTTTCTTT. Its translation: CAWRSGINTEAFF.

This clonotype was counted at least ten times. J is TRBJ2-2 and V is TRBV27; TRBD2 agrees at 7 bases. The CDR3 spans 17 residues. The V segment lost 4 bases and the J segment 4 bases; nucleotides outside the gene matches: 12. Germline V gene sequence: CDR1 MNHEY, CDR2 SMNVEV (reference sequence). CDR3 sequence: CASSSRFSGPTTGELFF. DNA for the CDR3: TGTGCCAGCAGTTCCCGCTTTAGCGGGCCTACCACCGGGGAGCTGTTTTTT.

In its sample, this clonotype was seen a few times. CDR3 bases: TGTGCCAGCAGCTTAGCACTAGCGGAGCCCACAGATACGCAGTATTTT. This gives the protein CASSLALAEPTDTQYF. The chain is built from TRBV7-2 and TRBJ2-3, with 8 bases matching TRBD2. This CDR3 is 16 amino acids long. V lost 0 bases to trimming and J lost 2 bases; unmatched junction nucleotides: 4. Germline V lookup: CDR1 SGHTA, CDR2 FQGNSA. Filled out from reference TRBV7-2 and TRBJ2-3, the complete variable domain reads GAGVSQSPSNKVTEKGKDVELRCDPISGHTALYWYRQSLGQGLEFLIYFQGNSAPDKSGLPSDRFSAERTGGSVSTLTIQRTQQEDSAVYLCASSLALAEPTDTQYFGPGTRLTVL.

This clonotype was counted many times. This sequence joins TRBV20-1 and TRBJ2-5; the match to TRBD1 covers 11 bases. Losses at the gene ends were 0 bases for V and 5 bases for J; bases not matched to a gene: 11. The CDR3 consists of 17 residues. The germline V gene has CDR1 DFQATT and CDR2 SNEGSKA (reference sequence). This CDR3 reads CSARDPRGQGAGETQYF. The DNA for the CDR3 is TGCAGTGCTAGAGATCCCCGCGGACAGGGGGCAGGGGAGACCCAGTACTTC.

About this clonotype itself: A read error may be the cause here, since a much bigger clone is one base away. The V call is TRBV15, the J call TRBJ2-5; D call uncertain. This CDR3 has 15 residues. The V gene's germline CDR1 is LNHNV and CDR2 YYDKDF (reference sequence). Here the CDR3 DNA reads TGTGCCACCAGCAGAGACCGTGGCACCCAAGAGACCAAGTACTTC. Protein product: CATSRDRGTQETKYF.

This clonotype appeared a few times. The chain employs TRBV5-1 and TRBJ1-1, with 8 bases identical to TRBD1. The CDR3 runs to 13 residues. CDR1 and CDR2 from the germline V gene are SGHRS and YFSETQ. The J segment lost 4 bases and the V segment lost 2 bases, leaving 1 base of the junction unmatched. The CDR3 spells CASSFGQGTEAFF. CDR3 DNA: TGCGCCAGCAGCTTTGGACAGGGCACTGAAGCTTTCTTT.

Ten or more counts support this clonotype. The rearrangement links TRBV19 to TRBJ1-1; 7 nucleotides agree with TRBD1. Germline values: CDR1 LNHDA, CDR2 SQIVND (reference sequence). This CDR3 region has 12 residues. J gave up 4 bases and V 7 bases, and 3 bases lay outside the gene matches. This CDR3 is CASKAGGTEAFF. The DNA of the CDR3 is TGTGCCAGTAAAGCAGGGGGCACTGAAGCTTTCTTT. Full variable domain (remainder filled in from reference TRBV19 and TRBJ1-1): DGGITQSPKYLFRKEGQNVTLSCEQNLNHDAMYWYRQDPGQGLRLIYYSQIVNDFQKGDIAEGYSVSREKKESFPLTVTSAQKNPTAFYLCASKAGGTEAFFGQGTRLTVV.

This clonotype was seen repeatedly, ten times or more. The chain combines TRBV28 with TRBJ1-5, with TRBD1 matching over 7 bases. V lost 7 bases and J lost 5; bases outside the gene matches: 8. CDR1 and CDR2 from the germline V gene are MDHEN and SYDVKM. This CDR3 contains 14 residues. The CDR3: CASNLGGGDQPQHF. The CDR3 DNA reads TGTGCCAGCAATCTCGGAGGGGGCGATCAGCCCCAGCATTTT.

This clonotype was observed many times. The chain has TRBV27 and TRBJ1-3; TRBD1 matches at 7 bases. CDR1 and CDR2 (germline): MNHEY, SMNVEV (reference sequence). The CDR3 totals 15 residues. The V segment lost 6 bases and the J segment 0 bases; nucleotides outside the gene matches: 5. The CDR3 DNA reads TGTGCCAGCAGACCCGGGACAGACTCTGGAAACACCATATATTTT. It translates to CASRPGTDSGNTIYF.

This clonotype was recorded many times. V is TRBV20-1 and J is TRBJ2-5, with D perhaps matching TRBD2 (5 bases). The germline V gene has CDR1 DFQATT and CDR2 SNEGSKA (reference sequence). Trimming took 6 bases from V and 2 from J, leaving 10 bases between them. This CDR3 region has 12 residues. The CDR3 DNA sequence: TGCAGTGCCGTGGAGGTTCAAGAGACCCAGTACTTC. Its protein is CSAVEVQETQYF.

This chain joins TRBV29-1 and TRBJ2-5; 8 bases fit TRBD1. The CDR3 is 14 residues long. The germline CDR1 and CDR2 sequences are SQVTM and ANQGSEA. J lost 1 base, V lost 4 bases, and 5 bases had no gene match. The CDR3 nucleotides read TGCAGCGTTGCGAGGACAGGGACCCAAGAGACCCAGTACTTC. Translated: CSVARTGTQETQYF.